This TCR beta chain is drawn from a study of T cell responses to AZD1222 COVID-19 vaccine (dated by TCRdb to the early 2020s). Background on the whole study: AZD1222 recipients with second doses at about 4 weeks or about 12 weeks were pooled, because spike-specific TCR depth and breadth did not differ between schedules. TCR sequencing covered 233 trial participants: 200 to 210 given two doses of AZD1222 and about 26 given two doses of MenACWY control vaccine. Trial participants were enrolled by age into 18-55, 56-69 and 70-plus year subgroups, with about 150, 27 and 61 TCR-sequenced participants respectively.

Results the study describes overall, beyond this receptor: Only a handful of AZD1222 recipients were SARS-CoV-2 seropositive at baseline, limiting conclusions about previously exposed vaccinees. In the small 56-69-year group, the increase in depth fell short of significance, most likely because of low power. The whole spike protein was spanned by vaccine-associated CD4 TCRs, and dominant responses were seen in regions 160-218 and 743-854. Participants were mostly white British and included more females than males, and it was suggested by the authors that clonal diversity may have been underestimated. No day 14 peak-response samples were available, so repertoires were characterized only after the peak T cell response. Reportedly, almost half of the unique spike-specific TCRs recognized epitopes lying outside the regions that are mutated in the B.1.351 and B.1.1.7 variants. A significant rise in spike-specific TCR breadth and depth was observed after two AZD1222 doses relative to day 0 and relative to MenACWY recipients.

V lost 6 bases and J lost 0 bases, and the count of bases not matched to a germline gene is 6. Per the germline V gene (reference sequence), LNHDA is the CDR1 and SQIVND is the CDR2. From the cysteine through the phenylalanine, the CDR3 covers 15 amino acids. Only the CDR3 region is kept as DNA, spanning 45 bases read in frame from base 1. Regarding this clone: Its antigen is unknown. Within one base of it there is no much larger clone, and no base qualities were kept.

The CDR3 regions of human TCRbeta chains were analyzed by immunosequencing. The authors' analysis ran thus. TCRs in the repertoires were compared against a reference library of SARS-CoV-2-specific TCRs that had been generated with the MIRA antigen-specificity platform. Breadth meant the fraction of unique TCRs that were SARS-CoV-2-associated, whereas depth meant the fraction of total T cells that were SARS-CoV-2-associated. Using the MIRA data, each spike-specific TCR was mapped to the spike region that the TCR reacts to and placed in a CD4 or CD8 class. Log10-transformed breadth and depth values were compared by one-way ANOVA with Sidak's multiple comparisons tests. As stored in TCRdb, this immuneACCESS dataset retains in-frame rearrangements with V and J assigned. A fraction of the clones does not appear; measured against another copy, unresolved V genes explain less than half of the discrepancy, and the remainder lacks a known reason. Clone size and the V and J calls come from that table; the DNA yielded D and trimming. The sample profile shows 140,000 or so clones; about nine tenths of them were found once. Of the sample, 1.7% is held by the ten largest clones.

The sample's time point label, in plain terms: baseline before first vaccination. Vaccinee samples came from UK trials COV001 and COV002, including a single-blind randomized controlled phase 2/3 trial of AZD1222 (ChAdOx1 nCoV-19) in healthy adults. For TCRbeta chain sequencing, PBMC samples were collected from trial participants at day 0 and at day 28 after the second dose. The TCR comes from an adult in good health. The sequence joins TRBV19 to TRBJ2-3; the junction holds 7 bases that match TRBD1. The sample was peripheral blood, taken on day 0 of AZD1222 vaccination. The DNA reads TGTGCCAGTAGAACCGGGACAGCTAGCACAGATACGCAGTATTTT. This is translated as CASRTGTASTDTQYF.